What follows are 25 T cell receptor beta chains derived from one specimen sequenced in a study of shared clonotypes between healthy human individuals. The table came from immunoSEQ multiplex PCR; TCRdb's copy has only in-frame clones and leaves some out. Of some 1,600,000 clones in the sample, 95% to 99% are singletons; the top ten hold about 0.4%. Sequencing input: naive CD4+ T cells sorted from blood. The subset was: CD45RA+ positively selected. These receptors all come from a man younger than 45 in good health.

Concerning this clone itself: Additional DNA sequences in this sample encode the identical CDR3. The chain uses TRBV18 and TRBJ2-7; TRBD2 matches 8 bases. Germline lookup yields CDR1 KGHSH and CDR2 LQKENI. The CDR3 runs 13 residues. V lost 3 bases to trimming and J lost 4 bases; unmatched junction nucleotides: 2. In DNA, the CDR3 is TGTGCCAGCTCACCGGGACTAGTTTACGAGCAGTACTTC. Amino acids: CASSPGLVYEQYF.

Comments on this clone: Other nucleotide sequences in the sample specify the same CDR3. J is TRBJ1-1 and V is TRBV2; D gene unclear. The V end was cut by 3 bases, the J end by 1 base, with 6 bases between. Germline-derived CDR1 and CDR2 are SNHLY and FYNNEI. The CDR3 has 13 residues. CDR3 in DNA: TGTGCCAGCAGTGATGATAGGAACACTGAAGCTTTCTTT. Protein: CASSDDRNTEAFF. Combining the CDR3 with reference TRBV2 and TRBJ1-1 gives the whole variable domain EPEVTQTPSHQVTQMGQEVILRCVPISNHLYFYWYRQILGQKVEFLVSFYNNEISEKSEIFDDQFSVERPDGSNFTLKIRSTKLEDSAMYFCASSDDRNTEAFFGQGTRLTVV.

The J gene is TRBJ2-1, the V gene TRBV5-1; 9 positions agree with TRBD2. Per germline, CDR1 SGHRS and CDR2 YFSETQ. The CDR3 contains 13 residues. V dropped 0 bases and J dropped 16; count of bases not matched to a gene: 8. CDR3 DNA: TGCGCCAGCAGCTTGGCCGGCGCGGGAGGGGGTTTCTTC. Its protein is CASSLAGAGGGFF.

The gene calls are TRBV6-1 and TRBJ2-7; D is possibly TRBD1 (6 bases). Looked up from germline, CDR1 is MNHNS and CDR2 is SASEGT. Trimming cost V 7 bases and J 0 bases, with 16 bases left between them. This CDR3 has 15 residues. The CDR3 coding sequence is TGTGCCAGCATTCCATACAGGGAAAGCTCCTACGAGCAGTACTTC. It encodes CASIPYRESSYEQYF.

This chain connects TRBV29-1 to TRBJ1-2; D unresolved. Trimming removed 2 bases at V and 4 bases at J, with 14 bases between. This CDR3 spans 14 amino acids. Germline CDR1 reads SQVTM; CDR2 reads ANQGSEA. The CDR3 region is CSVENIRTRYGYTF. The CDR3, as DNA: TGCAGCGTTGAAAATATTCGGACGCGCTATGGCTACACCTTC.

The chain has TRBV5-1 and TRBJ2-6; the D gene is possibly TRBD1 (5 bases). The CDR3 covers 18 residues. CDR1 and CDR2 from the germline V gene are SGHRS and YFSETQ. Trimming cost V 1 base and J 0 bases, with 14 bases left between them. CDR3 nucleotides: TGCGCCAGCAGCTTGAAGGTAGGGGTCAGCTCTGGGGCCAACGTCCTGACTTTC. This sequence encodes CASSLKVGVSSGANVLTF.

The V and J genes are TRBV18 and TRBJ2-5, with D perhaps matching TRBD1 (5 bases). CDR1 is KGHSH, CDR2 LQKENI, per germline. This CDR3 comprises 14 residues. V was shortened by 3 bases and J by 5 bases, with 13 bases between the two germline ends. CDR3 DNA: TGTGCCAGCTCACCGACAGTTTGGGTTGAGACCCAGTACTTC. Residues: CASSPTVWVETQYF.

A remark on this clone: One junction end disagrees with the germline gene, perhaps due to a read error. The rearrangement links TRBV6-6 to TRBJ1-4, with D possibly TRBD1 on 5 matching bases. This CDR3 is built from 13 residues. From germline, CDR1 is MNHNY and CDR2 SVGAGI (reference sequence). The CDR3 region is CASKRTTNEKLFF. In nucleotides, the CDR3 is TGTGCCAGCAAACGGACAACAAATGAAAAACTGTTTTTT.

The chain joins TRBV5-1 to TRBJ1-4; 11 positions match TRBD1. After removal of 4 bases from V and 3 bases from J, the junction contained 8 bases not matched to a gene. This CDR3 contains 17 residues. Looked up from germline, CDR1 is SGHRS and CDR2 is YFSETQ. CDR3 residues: CASSLGQGARPNEKLFF. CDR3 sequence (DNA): TGCGCCAGCAGCCTAGGACAGGGGGCGCGCCCTAATGAAAAACTGTTTTTT.

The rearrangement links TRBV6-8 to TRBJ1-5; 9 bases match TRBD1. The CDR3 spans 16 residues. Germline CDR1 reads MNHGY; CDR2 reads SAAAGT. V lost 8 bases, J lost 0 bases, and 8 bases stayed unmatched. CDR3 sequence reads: CASSTGGHLSNQPQHF. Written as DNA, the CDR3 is TGTGCCAGCTCAACAGGGGGCCACCTTAGCAATCAGCCCCAGCATTTT.

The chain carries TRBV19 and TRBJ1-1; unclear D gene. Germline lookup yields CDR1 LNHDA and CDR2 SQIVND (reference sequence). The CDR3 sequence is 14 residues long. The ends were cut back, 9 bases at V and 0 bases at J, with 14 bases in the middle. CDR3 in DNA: TGTGCCAGCGCTGAGACACGGGTGAACACTGAAGCTTTCTTT. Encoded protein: CASAETRVNTEAFF.

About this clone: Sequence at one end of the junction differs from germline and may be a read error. The CDR3 protein is CATSRDVLVSFHF. CDR3 coding DNA: TGTGCCACCAGCAGAGATGTGCTAGTAAGCTTCCATTTT. The chain employs TRBV15 and TRBJ2-3; D unresolved. Per the germline V gene, CDR1 is LNHNV and CDR2 is YYDKDF (reference sequence). The CDR3 sequence is 13 residues long.

In nucleotides, the CDR3 is TGTGCCAGCAGCCAAGCTCGGGGGGATACTGAAGCTTTCTTT. It codes for CASSQARGDTEAFF. J is TRBJ1-1 and V is TRBV14; D perhaps matches TRBD1 (5 bases). This CDR3 has 14 residues. Germline V lookup: CDR1 SGHDN, CDR2 FVKESK. V shed 1 base and J shed 5 bases, with 11 bases lying between them.

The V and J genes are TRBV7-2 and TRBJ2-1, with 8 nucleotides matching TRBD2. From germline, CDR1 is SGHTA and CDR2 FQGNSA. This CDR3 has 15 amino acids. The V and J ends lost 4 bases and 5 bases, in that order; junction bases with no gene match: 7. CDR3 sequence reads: CASSSGGLGNNEQFF. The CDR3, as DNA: TGTGCCAGCAGCTCGGGAGGGTTGGGGAACAATGAGCAGTTCTTC.

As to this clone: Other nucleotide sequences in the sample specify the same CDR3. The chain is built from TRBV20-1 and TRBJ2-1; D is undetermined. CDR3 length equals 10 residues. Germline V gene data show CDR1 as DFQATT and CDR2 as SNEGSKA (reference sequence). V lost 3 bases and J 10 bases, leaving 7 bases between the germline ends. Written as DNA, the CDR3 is TGCAGTGCTAGCGGTTTAGAGCAGTTCTTC. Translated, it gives CSASGLEQFF.

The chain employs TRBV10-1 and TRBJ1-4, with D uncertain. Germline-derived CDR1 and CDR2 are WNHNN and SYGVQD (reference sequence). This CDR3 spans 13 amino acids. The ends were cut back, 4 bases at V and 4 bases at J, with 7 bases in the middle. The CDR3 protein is CASSGGFNEKLFF. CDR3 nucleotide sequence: TGCGCCAGCAGTGGAGGGTTTAATGAAAAACTGTTTTTT.

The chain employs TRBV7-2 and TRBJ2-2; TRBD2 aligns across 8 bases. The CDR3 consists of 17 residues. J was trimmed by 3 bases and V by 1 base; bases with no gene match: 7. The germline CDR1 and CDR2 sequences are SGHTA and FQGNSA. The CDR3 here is CASSLVSAGAHTGELFF. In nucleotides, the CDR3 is TGTGCCAGCAGCTTAGTTTCAGCGGGAGCTCACACCGGGGAGCTGTTTTTT. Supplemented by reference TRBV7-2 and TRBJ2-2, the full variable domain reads GAGVSQSPSNKVTEKGKDVELRCDPISGHTALYWYRQSLGQGLEFLIYFQGNSAPDKSGLPSDRFSAERTGGSVSTLTIQRTQQEDSAVYLCASSLVSAGAHTGELFFGEGSRLTVL.

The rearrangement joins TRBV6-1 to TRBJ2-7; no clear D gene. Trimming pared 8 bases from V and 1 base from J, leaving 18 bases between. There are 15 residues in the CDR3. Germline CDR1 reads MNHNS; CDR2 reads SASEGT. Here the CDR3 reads CASRPYSTSSYEQYF. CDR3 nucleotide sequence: TGTGCCAGCCGCCCTTATTCGACGAGTTCCTACGAGCAGTACTTC.

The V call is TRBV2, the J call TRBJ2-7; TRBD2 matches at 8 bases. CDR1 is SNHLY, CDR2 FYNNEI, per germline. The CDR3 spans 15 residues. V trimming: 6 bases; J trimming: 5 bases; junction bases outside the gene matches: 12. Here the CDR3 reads CASSPSLAGVDEQYF. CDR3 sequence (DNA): TGTGCCAGCAGCCCTTCTCTAGCGGGCGTGGACGAGCAGTACTTC.

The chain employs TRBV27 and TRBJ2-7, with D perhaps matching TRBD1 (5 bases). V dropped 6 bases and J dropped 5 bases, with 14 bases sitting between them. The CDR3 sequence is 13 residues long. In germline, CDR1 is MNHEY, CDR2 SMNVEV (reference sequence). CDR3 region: CASRIGRGHEQYF. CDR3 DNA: TGTGCCAGCAGGATTGGTAGGGGCCACGAGCAGTACTTC.

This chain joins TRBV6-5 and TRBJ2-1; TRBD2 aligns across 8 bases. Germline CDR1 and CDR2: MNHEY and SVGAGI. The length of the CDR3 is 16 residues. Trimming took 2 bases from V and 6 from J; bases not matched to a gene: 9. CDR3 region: CASSYNGRATGNEQFF. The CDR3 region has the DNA TGTGCCAGCAGTTACAACGGGAGGGCCACGGGCAATGAGCAGTTCTTC.

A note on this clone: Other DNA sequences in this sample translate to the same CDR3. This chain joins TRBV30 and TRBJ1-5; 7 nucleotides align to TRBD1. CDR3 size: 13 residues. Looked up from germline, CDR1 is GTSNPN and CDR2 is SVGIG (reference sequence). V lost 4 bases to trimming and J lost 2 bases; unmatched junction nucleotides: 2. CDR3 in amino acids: CAWTGGGNQPQHF. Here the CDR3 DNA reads TGTGCCTGGACAGGGGGGGGCAATCAGCCCCAGCATTTT.

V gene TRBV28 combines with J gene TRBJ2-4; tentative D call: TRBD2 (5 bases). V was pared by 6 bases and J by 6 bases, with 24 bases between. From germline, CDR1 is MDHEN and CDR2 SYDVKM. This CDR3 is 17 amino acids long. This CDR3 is CASSLHITAVPLNIQYF. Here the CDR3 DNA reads TGTGCCAGCAGCTTACATATCACAGCGGTCCCATTAAACATTCAGTACTTC.

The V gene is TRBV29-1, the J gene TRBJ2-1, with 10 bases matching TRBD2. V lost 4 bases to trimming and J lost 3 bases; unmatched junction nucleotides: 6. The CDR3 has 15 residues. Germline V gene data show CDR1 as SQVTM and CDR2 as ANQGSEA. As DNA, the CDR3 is TGCAGCGTTGCCCACTTAGCGGGAGGCTACAATGAGCAGTTCTTC. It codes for CSVAHLAGGYNEQFF.

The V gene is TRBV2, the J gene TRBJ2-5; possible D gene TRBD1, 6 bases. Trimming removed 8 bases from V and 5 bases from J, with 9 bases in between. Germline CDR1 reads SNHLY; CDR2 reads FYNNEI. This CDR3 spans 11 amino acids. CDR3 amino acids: CASGGWETQYF. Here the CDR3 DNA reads TGTGCCAGCGGGGGCTGGGAGACCCAGTACTTC.